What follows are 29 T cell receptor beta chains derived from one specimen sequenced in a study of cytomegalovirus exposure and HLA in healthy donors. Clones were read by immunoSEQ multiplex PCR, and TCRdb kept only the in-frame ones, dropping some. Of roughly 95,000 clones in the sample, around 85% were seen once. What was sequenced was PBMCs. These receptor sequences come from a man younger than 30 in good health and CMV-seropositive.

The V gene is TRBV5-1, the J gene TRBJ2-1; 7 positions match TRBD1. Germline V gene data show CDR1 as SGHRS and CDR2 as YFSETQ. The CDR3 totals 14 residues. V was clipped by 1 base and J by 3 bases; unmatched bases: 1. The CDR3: CASSLRQGYNEQFF. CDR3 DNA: TGCGCCAGCAGCTTGCGACAGGGCTACAATGAGCAGTTCTTC.

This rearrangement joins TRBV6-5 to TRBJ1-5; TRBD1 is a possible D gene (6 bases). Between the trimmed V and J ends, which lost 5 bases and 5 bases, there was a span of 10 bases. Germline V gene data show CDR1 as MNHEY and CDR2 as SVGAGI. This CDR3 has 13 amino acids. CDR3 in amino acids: CASSPGVHQPQHF. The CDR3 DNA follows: TGTGCCAGCAGTCCAGGGGTTCATCAGCCCCAGCATTTT.

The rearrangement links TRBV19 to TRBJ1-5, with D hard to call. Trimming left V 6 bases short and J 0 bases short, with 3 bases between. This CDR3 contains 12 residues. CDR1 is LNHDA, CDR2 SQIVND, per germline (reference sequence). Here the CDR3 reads CASRYSNQPQHF. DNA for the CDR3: TGTGCCAGTAGATATAGCAATCAGCCCCAGCATTTT.

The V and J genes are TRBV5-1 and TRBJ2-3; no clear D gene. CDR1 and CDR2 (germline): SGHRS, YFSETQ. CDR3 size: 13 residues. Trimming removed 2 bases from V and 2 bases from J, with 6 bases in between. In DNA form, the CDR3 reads TGCGCCAGCAGCTTTTCAGACACAGATACGCAGTATTTT. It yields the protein CASSFSDTDTQYF.

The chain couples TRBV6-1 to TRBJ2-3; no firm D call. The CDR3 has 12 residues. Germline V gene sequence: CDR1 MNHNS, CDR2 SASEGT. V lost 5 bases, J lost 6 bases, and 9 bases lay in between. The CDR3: CASSSSEDTQYF. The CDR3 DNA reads TGTGCCAGCAGTTCCAGCGAGGATACGCAGTATTTT.

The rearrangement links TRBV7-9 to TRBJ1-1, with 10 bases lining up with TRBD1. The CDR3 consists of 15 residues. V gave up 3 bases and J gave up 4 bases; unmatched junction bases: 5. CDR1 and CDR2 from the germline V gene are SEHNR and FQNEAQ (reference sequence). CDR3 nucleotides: TGTGCCAGCAGCTTGTCCGGACAGGGGGGCACTGAAGCTTTCTTT. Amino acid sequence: CASSLSGQGGTEAFF.

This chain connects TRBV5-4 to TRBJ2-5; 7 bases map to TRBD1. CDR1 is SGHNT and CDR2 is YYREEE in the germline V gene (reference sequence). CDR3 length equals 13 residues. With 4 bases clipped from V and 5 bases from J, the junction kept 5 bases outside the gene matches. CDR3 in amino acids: CASSEQGDETQYF. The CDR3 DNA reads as TGTGCCAGCAGCGAGCAGGGGGATGAGACCCAGTACTTC.

CDR3 coding DNA: TGTGCCAGCAGTTACTCGGGACAGGGGCAGAACTATGGCTACACCTTC. Translating it yields CASSYSGQGQNYGYTF. V usage is TRBV6-5 and J usage is TRBJ1-2; 10 bases are a match to TRBD1. The CDR3 runs to 16 residues. Trimming cost V 0 bases and J 2 bases; bases outside gene matches: 3. Looked up from germline, CDR1 is MNHEY and CDR2 is SVGAGI.

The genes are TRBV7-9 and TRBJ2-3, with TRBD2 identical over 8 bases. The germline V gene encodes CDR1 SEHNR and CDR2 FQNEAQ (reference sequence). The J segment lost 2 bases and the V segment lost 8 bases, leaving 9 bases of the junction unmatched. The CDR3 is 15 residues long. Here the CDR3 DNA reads TGTGCCAGCGTTCTTGCGGGAGGCTCCACAGATACGCAGTATTTT. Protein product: CASVLAGGSTDTQYF.

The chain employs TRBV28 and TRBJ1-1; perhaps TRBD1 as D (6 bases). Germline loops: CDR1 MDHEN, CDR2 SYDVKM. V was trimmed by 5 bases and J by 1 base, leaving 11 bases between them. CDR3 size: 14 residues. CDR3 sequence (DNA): TGTGCCAGCAGTCCTTGGACAGAGAACACTGAAGCTTTCTTT. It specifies CASSPWTENTEAFF. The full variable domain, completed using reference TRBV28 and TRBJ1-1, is DVKVTQSSRYLVKRTGEKVFLECVQDMDHENMFWYRQDPGLGLRLIYFSYDVKMKEKGDIPEGYSVSREKKERFSLILESASTNQTSMYLCASSPWTENTEAFFGQGTRLTVV.

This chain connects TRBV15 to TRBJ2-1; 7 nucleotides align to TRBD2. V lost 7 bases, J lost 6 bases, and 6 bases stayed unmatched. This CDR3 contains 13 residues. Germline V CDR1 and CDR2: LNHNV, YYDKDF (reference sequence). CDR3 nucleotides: TGTGCCACCAAATTGGGAGGGGTCAATGAGCAGTTCTTC. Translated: CATKLGGVNEQFF.

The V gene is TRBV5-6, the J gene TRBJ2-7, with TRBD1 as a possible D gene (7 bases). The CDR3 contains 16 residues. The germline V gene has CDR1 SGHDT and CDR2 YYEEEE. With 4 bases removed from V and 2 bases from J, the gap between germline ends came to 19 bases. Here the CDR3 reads CASSRGRGQATYEQYV. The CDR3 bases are TGTGCCAGCAGCCGGGGGAGAGGACAGGCGACCTACGAGCAGTACGTC.

The CDR3 loop is CASTKRGSGANVLTF. In DNA form, the CDR3 reads TGTGCCAGCACTAAAAGGGGCTCTGGGGCCAACGTCCTGACTTTC. The chain has TRBV6-1 and TRBJ2-6; D possibly corresponds to TRBD1 (5 bases). Deletions cut 7 bases from V and 0 bases from J, with 10 bases between. The germline V gene has CDR1 MNHNS and CDR2 SASEGT. The CDR3 runs 15 residues.

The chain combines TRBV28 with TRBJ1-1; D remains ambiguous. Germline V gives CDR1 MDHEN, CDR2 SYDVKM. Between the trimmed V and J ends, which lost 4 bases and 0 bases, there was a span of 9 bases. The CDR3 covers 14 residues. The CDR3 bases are TGTGCCAGCAGTTCTCCGACTTTGAACACTGAAGCTTTCTTT. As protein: CASSSPTLNTEAFF.

The CDR3 DNA follows: TGCGCCAGCAGCCGTCAGGGGGCTGTCCAAGAGACCCAGTACTTC. Protein: CASSRQGAVQETQYF. The chain is built from TRBV5-1 and TRBJ2-5; 8 bases fit TRBD1. The CDR3 runs to 15 residues. Trimming removed 4 bases from V and 1 base from J; junction bases left unmatched: 6. The germline V gene has CDR1 SGHRS and CDR2 YFSETQ.

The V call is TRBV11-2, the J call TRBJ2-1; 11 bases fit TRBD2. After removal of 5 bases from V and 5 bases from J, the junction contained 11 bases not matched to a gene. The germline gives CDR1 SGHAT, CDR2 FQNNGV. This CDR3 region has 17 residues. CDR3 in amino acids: CASSNRLAGYSHNEQFF. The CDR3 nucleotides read TGTGCCAGCAGCAACCGACTAGCGGGATATAGCCACAATGAGCAGTTCTTC.

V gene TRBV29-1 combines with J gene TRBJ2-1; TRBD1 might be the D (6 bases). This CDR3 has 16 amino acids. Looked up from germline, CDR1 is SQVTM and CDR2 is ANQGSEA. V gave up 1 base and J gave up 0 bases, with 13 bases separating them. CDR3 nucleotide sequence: TGCAGCGTTGAAGGGACAGTCCTAAGCTCCTACAATGAGCAGTTCTTC. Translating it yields CSVEGTVLSSYNEQFF.

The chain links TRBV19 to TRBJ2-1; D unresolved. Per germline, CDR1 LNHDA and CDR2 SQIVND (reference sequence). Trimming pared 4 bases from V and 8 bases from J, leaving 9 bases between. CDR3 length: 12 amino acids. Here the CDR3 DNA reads TGTGCCAGTAGTACCGATAGAGATGAGCAGTTCTTC. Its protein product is CASSTDRDEQFF.

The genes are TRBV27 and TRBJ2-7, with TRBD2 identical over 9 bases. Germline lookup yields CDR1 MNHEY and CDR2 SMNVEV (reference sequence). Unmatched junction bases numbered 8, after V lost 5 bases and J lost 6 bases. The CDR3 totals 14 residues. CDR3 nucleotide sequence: TGTGCCAGCAGTCTCCTGGGACTAGCCGGCGAGCAGTACTTC. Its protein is CASSLLGLAGEQYF.

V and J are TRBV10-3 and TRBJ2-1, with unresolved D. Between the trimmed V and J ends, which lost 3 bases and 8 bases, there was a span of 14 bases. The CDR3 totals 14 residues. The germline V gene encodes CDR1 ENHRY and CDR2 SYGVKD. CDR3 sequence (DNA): TGTGCCATCAGTGAAGGAGTTTACGGCGATGAGCAGTTCTTC. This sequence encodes CAISEGVYGDEQFF.

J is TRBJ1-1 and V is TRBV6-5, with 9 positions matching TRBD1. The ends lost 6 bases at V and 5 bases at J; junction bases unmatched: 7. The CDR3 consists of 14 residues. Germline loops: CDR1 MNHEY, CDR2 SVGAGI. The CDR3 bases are TGTGCCAGCAGCCCCGGGACAGGGAGAACTGAAGCTTTCTTT. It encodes CASSPGTGRTEAFF.

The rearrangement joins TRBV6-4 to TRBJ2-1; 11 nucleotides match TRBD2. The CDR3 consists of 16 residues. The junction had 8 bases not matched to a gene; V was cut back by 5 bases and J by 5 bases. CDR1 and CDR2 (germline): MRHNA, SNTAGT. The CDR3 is CASSPDGTSGNNEQFF. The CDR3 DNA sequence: TGTGCCAGCAGTCCAGACGGGACTAGCGGTAACAATGAGCAGTTCTTC.

The CDR3 nucleotides read TGTGCCAGCAGTAAAGACAGGCGACGGGGAGAAAAACTGTTTTTT. It encodes CASSKDRRRGEKLFF. The chain is built from TRBV5-6 and TRBJ1-4; D is possibly TRBD1 (6 bases). The CDR3 totals 15 residues. Looked up from germline, CDR1 is SGHDT and CDR2 is YYEEEE. Trimming shortened V by 5 bases and J by 8 bases, and 19 bases separated the two germline ends.

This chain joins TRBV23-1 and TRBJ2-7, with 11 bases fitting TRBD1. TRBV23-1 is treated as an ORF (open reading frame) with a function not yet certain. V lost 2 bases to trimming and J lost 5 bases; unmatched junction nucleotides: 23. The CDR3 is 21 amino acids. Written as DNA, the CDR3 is TGCGCCAGCAGTCAAGAGGCCCCGGGCGGACAGGGGGCAGTGGTCGCGAACGAGCAGTACGTC. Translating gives CASSQEAPGGQGAVVANEQYV.

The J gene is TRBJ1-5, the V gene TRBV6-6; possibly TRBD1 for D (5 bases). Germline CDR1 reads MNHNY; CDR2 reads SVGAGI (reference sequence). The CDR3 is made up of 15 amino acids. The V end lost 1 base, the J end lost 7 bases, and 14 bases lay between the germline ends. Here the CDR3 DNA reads TGTGCCAGCAGTTACTTAAACCAGGGTCGCCAGCCCCAGCATTTT. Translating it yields CASSYLNQGRQPQHF.

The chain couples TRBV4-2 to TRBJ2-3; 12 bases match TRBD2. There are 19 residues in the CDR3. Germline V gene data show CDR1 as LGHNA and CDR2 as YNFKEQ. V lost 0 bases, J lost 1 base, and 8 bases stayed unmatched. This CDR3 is CASSQDPSGRAGGTDTQYF. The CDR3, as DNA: TGTGCCAGCAGCCAAGATCCTAGCGGGAGGGCCGGTGGCACAGATACGCAGTATTTT.

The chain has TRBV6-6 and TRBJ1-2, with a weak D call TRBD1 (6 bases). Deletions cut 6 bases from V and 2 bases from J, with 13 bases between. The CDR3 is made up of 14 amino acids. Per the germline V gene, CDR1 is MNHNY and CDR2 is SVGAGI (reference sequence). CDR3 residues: CASSSHRENYGYTF. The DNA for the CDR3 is TGTGCCAGCAGCTCACACAGGGAAAACTATGGCTACACCTTC.

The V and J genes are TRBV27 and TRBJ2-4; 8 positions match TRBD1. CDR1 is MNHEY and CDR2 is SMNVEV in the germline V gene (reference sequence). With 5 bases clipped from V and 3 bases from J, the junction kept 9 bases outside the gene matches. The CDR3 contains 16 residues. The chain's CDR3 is CASSPRDRTIKNIQYF. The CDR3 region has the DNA TGTGCCAGCAGTCCACGGGACAGGACGATCAAAAACATTCAGTACTTC.

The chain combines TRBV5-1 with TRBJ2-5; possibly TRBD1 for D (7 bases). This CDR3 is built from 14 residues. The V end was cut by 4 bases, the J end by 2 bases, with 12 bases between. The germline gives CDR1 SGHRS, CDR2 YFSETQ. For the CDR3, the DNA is TGCGCCAGCAGCCCCCAGGGGGGACAAGAGACCCAGTACTTC. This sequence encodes CASSPQGGQETQYF. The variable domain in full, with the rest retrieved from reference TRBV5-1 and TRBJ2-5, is KAGVTQTPRYLIKTRGQQVTLSCSPISGHRSVSWYQQTPGQGLQFLFEYFSETQRNKGNFPGRFSGRQFSNSRSEMNVSTLELGDSALYLCASSPQGGQETQYFGPGTRLLVL.